This record looks at one TCR beta chain sequence and its context. The antigen it binds to is not known. No base quality values were provided; no much bigger clone lies one nucleotide off. These data originate in a study of cytomegalovirus exposure and HLA in healthy donors (dated by TCRdb to the late 2010s). A note on the overall study: According to an earlier analysis of 587 of the donors, 150 million to 200 million T cells yielded roughly 110 million unique TCR beta sequences and 276 Gb of sequence data. An early release that covered 500 to 800 HLA-typed donors contained 300 to 350 gigabases of sequencing data and tens of millions of unique TCR sequences. Of the roughly 420 genotyped donors, 65% to 90% were placed in the genetic ancestry cluster associated with self-reported Caucasian donors. The aim of the study was to test whether cataloging public T cell receptors could identify signatures of past pathogen exposure. Using immunosequencing, the study profiled T cell repertoires from around 670 subjects and related those repertoires to cytomegalovirus serostatus. Along with the approximately 620-subject first cohort, a separate validation cohort of some 130 different subjects was used. The study combined high-throughput TCR immunosequencing, statistical association of individual TCRs with disease status, and machine learning to predict cytomegalovirus infection status. In a later analysis, previously published TCR beta repertoires from about 640 donors were re-analyzed and high-resolution HLA genotyping was added so that TCR occurrence patterns could be studied. Rather than drawing on any new phenotypic data, the later analysis identified candidate immune exposures from TCR beta sequences and the way those sequences occurred across donors. An earlier analysis of 587 of the donors applied high-throughput TCR beta sequencing to assess whether each TCR beta V gene segment acted as functional or pseudogenic. Donor age, sex, ethnicity and CMV serostatus were compiled alongside the repertoire data. Genome-wide SNP genotypes for about 60% of the 666 donors were used in a later genetic analysis, which treated that subset as a discovery cohort. Every repertoire in the discovery cohort had been generated on one and the same sequencing platform. Class I and class II HLA loci were covered by the typing at four-digit resolution. Typing coverage varied by locus: about 620-630 donors for A, B, C, DRB1 and DQB1; roughly 560 for DQA1; nearly 610 for DPA1; under 490 for DPB1. Five DR-DQ haplotypes were treated as single units for association and clustering because of strong linkage in the cohort. Across under 500 genotyped donors of the cohort, an average of about 240,000 unique TCR beta nucleotide sequences per donor were sequenced, and roughly 20% of those sequences were non-productive.

Library preparation employed the immunoSEQ multiplex PCR assay. For the multiplex PCR, a mixture combining 60 forward primers for TCR Vbeta segments and 13 reverse primers for TCR Jbeta segments was used. A multiplex PCR assay on genomic DNA amplified the CDR3 region of rearranged TCR beta genes. The amplified TCR beta libraries were sequenced on the Illumina HiSeq System as 87-base-pair reads. In the authors' own workflow: In a later analysis, tens of millions of unique TCR beta chains were counted across the 500 to 850 repertoires, and about 10 million of these chains were shared by at least two donors. A nearest-neighbor algorithm error-corrected the raw reads and collapsed the reads into unique sequences, merging closely related sequences to remove PCR and sequencing errors. To assign V, D and J gene segments, CDR3 sequences were aligned to IMGT reference sequences. Each retained sequence needed at least a six-nucleotide match to both a V gene segment and a J gene segment. A rearrangement was called productive if the CDR3 had no stop codons and remained in frame with V and J, and every other rearrangement was called non-productive. CDR3 was defined according to IMGT convention as the region running from the second conserved V-encoded cysteine to the conserved J-encoded phenylalanine. The earlier analysis of a few hundred of the donors excluded sequences that lacked an unambiguous match to a single V gene segment. In an earlier analysis of 587 of the donors, a V segment was called functional when productive rearrangements were above 56.7%, and segregating when the standard deviation between donors exceeded 5%. A statistical classification framework was built for diagnosing cytomegalovirus status from the catalog of TCR beta chain sequences. In a later analysis, V and J genes were assigned by comparing TCR nucleotide sequences against IMGT/GENE-DB human TR gene sequences. In a later analysis, CDR3 sequences and most-parsimonious VDJ recombination scenarios were assigned using the TCRdist pipeline. In a later analysis, each TCR beta chain was defined by its CDR3 amino acid sequence together with its V-gene family, and reads without a unique V-gene family were excluded. To address suspected cross-contamination and a sequencing artifact, a later analysis removed 592 highly shared, low-generation-probability nucleotide sequences. In a later analysis, a clonal expansion index was calculated for each public chain from normalized within-repertoire ranks of inferred template counts. Generation probabilities in a later analysis came from a VDJ recombination model fitted to out-of-frame rearrangements, and those results were checked against IGoR. In a later analysis, TCR-TCR, TCR-HLA and TCR-CMV co-occurrence was scored with hypergeometric tests, and a repertoire-size bias correction was applied to TCR pairs. False discovery rates were estimated in a later analysis by permuting HLA or CMV assignments 20 times. In a later analysis, co-occurring TCRs were grouped with DBSCAN, and TCRdist sequence similarity was added when clustering was performed within HLA-allele-positive subsets. Co-occurrence clustering excluded repertoires with fewer than 30,000 or more than 120,000 public chains, plus five with anomalous nucleotide sharing. TCRdb obtained this table from immuneACCESS and retained in-frame rearrangements with V and J assigned. These tables miss some clones; where compared with another copy, unresolved V genes account for less than half of the shortfall, and the remainder is unexplained. V and J calls and clone size follow that table, whereas D and trimming were derived from the DNA. The sample contains more than 140,000 clones, roughly four fifths of them found a single time. The top ten clones comprise around 3% of the sample.

Findings and caveats that apply to the study as a whole: In vitro tests confirmed that three of the cytomegalovirus-associated TCR beta chains recognize cytomegalovirus antigens. A later genetic analysis reported fewer N-insertions in productive TCRs among donors in an Asian-associated ancestry cluster than the roughly 620-donor mean. In an earlier analysis of about 550 of the donors, most TCR beta V segments were observed in productive rearrangements about 87% or about 30% of the time, broadly matching IMGT annotations. While some public TCRs were present in many individuals, most TCR sequences turned up only very rarely across donors. In a later analysis, about 16,000 TCR beta sequences were associated with specific HLA alleles at a false discovery rate of 0.05. Because counts were too low, about 15 rarely observed V segments, including chromosome 9 orphons, were left out of the earlier analysis of about 500 of the donors. Because some donors lacked HLA typing at each locus, the association tests relied only on the typed subset. Strong co-occurrence of HLA alleles, especially DR and DQ, made assigning TCR associations to individual alleles difficult. For the cohort, immune exposure information was limited to CMV serostatus. According to a later analysis, parvovirus B19, influenza, CMV and Epstein-Barr virus appeared linked to several top co-occurrence clusters. Correlated functional status among segregating V segments might be attributable to linkage disequilibrium, but an unknown experimental factor could not be ruled out. In a later genetic analysis, a missense DCLRE1C variant was associated with V-gene and J-gene trimming of TCR beta chains, and the association was replicated in an independent cohort. The authors suggested that the approach could potentially be extended to other disease states and immunological phenotypes. In this cohort, only TCR beta chains were sequenced, and detectable features were limited by the absence of alpha or paired-chain data. In a later analysis, TCR association rates were found to vary across HLA loci, with the most associated TCRs seen for DRB1 alleles and the fewest for HLA-C alleles. A cluster of highly shared sequence variants was judged likely to be a technical artifact of the sequencing pipeline. A total of fewer than 200 TCR beta chains were listed by the study as associated with cytomegalovirus. In a later analysis, HLA-associated TCR beta chains showed more clonal expansion and lower generation probabilities than non-associated chains that were equally common. The presence/absence analyses assumed that sequencing depth was roughly uniform across donors, and that assumption may not be true. Most CMV-associated TCR beta chains appeared to be HLA-restricted in a later analysis, and the HLA associations seemed to be driven largely by CMV exposure. A further reported finding was that TCR beta sequences accurately predicted the HLA-A and HLA-B alleles for most subjects in the first cohort. In both the original and validation cohorts, the classifier was reported to diagnose cytomegalovirus status with high specificity and sensitivity.

The cohort was made up of around 720 healthy bone marrow donors. At the time of sampling, all cohort members were nominally healthy, though unrecorded immune exposures were likely present. The donor was CMV seropositive and belonged to the group of 250 to 300 seropositive cohort members. A peripheral blood sample was collected from each donor, and TCR beta sequencing was performed on peripheral blood mononuclear cells. The Qiagen DNeasy Blood Extraction Kit was used to extract genomic DNA from the blood cell samples. The sequence derives from a man in his late teens or twenties in good health and CMV-seropositive. Sequenced: PBMCs.

The encoded CDR3 is CASSVQGADTGELFF. The nucleotides are TGTGCCAGCAGTGTACAGGGGGCGGACACCGGGGAGCTGTTTTTT. This chain joins TRBV6-4 to TRBJ2-2; TRBD1 matches 9 bases in the middle. Inclusive of the bounding cysteine and phenylalanine, the CDR3 is 15 residues long. Just the 45-base CDR3 DNA is kept, in frame starting at base 1. Relative to germline, V is missing 4 bases and J is missing 3 bases, with 3 bases of the junction outside any gene match. Taken from the germline V gene, the CDR1 and CDR2 loops are MRHNA and SNTAGT.